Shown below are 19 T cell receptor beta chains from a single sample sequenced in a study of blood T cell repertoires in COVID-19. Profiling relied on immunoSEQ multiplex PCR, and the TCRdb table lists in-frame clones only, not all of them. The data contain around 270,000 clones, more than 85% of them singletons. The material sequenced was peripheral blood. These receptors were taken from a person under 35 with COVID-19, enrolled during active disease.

This CDR3 is CASSLASGGIDTQYF. CDR3 DNA sequence: TGTGCCAGCAGCTTAGCCAGCGGCGGCATAGATACGCAGTATTTT. V is TRBV11-2 and J is TRBJ2-3, with TRBD2 as a possible D gene (5 bases). There are 15 residues in the CDR3. The V gene's germline CDR1 is SGHAT and CDR2 FQNNGV. V lost 1 base, J lost 5 bases, and 13 bases lay in between.

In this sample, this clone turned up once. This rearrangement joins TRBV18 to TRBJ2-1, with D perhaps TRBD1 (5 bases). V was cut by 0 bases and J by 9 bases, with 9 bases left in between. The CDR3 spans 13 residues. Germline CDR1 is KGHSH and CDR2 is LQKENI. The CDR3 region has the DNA TGTGCCAGCTCACCACCGGGGCAGTTTGAGCAGTTCTTC. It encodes CASSPPGQFEQFF.

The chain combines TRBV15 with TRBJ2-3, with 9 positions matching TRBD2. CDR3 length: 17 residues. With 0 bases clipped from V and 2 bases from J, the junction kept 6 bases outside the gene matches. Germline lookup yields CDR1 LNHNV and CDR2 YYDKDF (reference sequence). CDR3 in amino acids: CATSRDIIAGVTDTQYF. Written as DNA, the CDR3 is TGTGCCACCAGCAGAGATATCATAGCGGGGGTCACAGATACGCAGTATTTT.

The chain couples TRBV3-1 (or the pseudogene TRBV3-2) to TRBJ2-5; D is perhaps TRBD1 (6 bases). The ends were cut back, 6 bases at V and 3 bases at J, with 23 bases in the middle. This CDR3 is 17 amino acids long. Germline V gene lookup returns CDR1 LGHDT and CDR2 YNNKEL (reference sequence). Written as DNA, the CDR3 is TGTGCCAGCAGATTAGCCAAGGCAGGGGCGGGTAAAGAGACCCAGTACTTC. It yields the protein CASRLAKAGAGKETQYF.

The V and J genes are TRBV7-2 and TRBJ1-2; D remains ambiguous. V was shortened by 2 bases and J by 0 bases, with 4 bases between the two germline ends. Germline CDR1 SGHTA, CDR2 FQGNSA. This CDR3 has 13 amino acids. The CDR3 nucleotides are TGTGCCAGCAGCTTAACACCTAACTATGGCTACACCTTC. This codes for CASSLTPNYGYTF.

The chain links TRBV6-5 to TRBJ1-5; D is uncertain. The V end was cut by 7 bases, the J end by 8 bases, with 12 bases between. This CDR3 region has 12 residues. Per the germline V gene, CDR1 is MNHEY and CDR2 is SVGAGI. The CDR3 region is CASTGPREPQHF. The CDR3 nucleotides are TGTGCCAGCACTGGCCCGAGGGAGCCCCAGCATTTT.

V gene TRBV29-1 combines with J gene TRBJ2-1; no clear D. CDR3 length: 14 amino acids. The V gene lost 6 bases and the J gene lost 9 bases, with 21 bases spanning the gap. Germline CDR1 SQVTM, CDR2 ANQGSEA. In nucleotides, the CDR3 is TGCAGCGTCCAGAGGTGGCTCGGTCCTGGTGAGCAGTTCTTC. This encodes CSVQRWLGPGEQFF.

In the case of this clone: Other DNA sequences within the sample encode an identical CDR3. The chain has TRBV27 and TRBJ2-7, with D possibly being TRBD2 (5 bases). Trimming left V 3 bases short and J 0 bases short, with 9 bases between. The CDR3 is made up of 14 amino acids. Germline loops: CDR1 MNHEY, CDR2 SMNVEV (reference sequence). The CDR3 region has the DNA TGTGCCAGCAGTTTGGCGGGTAGCTCCTACGAGCAGTACTTC. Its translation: CASSLAGSSYEQYF.

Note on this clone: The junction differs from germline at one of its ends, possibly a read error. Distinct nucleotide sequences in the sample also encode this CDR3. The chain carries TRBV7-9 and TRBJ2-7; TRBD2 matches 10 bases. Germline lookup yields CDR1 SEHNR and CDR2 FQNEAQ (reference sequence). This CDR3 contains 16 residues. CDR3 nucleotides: TGTGCCAGTAGCTTAGGAAGCGGGAGGGCGACCTACGAGCAGTACTTC. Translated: CASSLGSGRATYEQYF.

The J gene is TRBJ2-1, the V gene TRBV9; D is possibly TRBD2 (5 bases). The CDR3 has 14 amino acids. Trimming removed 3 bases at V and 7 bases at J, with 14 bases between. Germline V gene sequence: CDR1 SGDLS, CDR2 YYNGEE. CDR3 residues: CASSAVGMQNEQFF. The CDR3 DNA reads TGTGCCAGCAGCGCTGTCGGGATGCAGAATGAGCAGTTCTTC.

CDR3 bases: TGTGCCACCAGCAGAGCTCGGACAGGGGGGCAAGAGACCCAGTACTTC. As protein: CATSRARTGGQETQYF. The chain couples TRBV15 to TRBJ2-5; TRBD1 aligns across 10 bases. CDR1 and CDR2 (germline): LNHNV, YYDKDF (reference sequence). The CDR3 consists of 16 residues. Trimming removed 1 base from V and 2 bases from J; junction bases left unmatched: 4. The full variable domain, in which reference TRBV15 and TRBJ2-5 provide the parts outside the CDR3, is DAMVIQNPRYQVTQFGKPVTLSCSQTLNHNVMYWYQQKSSQAPKLLFHYYDKDFNNEADTPDNFQSRRPNTSFCFLDIRSPGLGDTAMYLCATSRARTGGQETQYFGPGTRLLVL.

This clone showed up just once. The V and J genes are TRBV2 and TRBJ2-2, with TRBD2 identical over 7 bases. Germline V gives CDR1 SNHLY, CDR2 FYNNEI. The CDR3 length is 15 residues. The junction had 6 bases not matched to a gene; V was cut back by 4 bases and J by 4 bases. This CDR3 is CASSVREGSTGELFF. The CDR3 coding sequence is TGTGCCAGCAGTGTCAGGGAGGGGTCCACCGGGGAGCTGTTTTTT.

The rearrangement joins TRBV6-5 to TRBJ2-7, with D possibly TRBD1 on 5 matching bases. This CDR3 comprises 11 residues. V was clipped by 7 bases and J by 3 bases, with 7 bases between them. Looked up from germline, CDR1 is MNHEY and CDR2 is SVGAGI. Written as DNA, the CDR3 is TGTGCCAGCAATCAGGGCTACGAGCAGTACTTC. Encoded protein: CASNQGYEQYF.

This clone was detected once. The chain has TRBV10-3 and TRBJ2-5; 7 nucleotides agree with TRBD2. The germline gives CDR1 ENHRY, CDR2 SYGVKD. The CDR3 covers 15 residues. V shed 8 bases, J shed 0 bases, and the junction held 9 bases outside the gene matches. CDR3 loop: CAIGGRAQYQETQYF. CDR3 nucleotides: TGTGCCATCGGAGGGAGGGCCCAGTACCAAGAGACCCAGTACTTC.

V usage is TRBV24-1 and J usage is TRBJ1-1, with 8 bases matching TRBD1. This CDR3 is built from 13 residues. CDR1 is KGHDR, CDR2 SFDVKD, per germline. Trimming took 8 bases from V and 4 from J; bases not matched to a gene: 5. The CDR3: CATMTGDGTEAFF. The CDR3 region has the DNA TGTGCCACCATGACAGGGGACGGCACTGAAGCTTTCTTT.

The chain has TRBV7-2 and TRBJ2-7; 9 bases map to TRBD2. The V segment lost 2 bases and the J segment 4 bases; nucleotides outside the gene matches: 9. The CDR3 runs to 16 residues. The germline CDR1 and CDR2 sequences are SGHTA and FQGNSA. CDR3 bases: TGTGCCAGCAGCTTATACGGACTAGCGAGATCTTACGAGCAGTACTTC. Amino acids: CASSLYGLARSYEQYF.

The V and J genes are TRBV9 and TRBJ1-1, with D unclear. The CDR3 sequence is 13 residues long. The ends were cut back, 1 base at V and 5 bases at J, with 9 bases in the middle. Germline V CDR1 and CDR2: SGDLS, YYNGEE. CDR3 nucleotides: TGTGCCAGCAGCGTAATCACGGGGACTGAAGCTTTCTTT. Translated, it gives CASSVITGTEAFF. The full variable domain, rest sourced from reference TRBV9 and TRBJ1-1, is DSGVTQTPKHLITATGQRVTLRCSPRSGDLSVYWYQQSLDQGLQFLIQYYNGEERAKGNILERFSAQQFPDLHSELNLSSLELGDSALYFCASSVITGTEAFFGQGTRLTVV.

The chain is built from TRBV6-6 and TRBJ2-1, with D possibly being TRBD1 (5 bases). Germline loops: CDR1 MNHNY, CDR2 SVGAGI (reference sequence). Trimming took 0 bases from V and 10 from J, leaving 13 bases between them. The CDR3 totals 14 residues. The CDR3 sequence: CASSYSQGGMEQFF. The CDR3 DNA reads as TGTGCCAGCAGTTACTCCCAGGGTGGGATGGAGCAGTTCTTC.

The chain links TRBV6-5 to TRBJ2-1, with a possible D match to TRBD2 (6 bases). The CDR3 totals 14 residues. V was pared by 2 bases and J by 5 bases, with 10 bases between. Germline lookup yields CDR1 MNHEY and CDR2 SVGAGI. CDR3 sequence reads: CASSYEGRNNEQFF. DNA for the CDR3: TGTGCCAGCAGTTACGAGGGGAGGAACAATGAGCAGTTCTTC.